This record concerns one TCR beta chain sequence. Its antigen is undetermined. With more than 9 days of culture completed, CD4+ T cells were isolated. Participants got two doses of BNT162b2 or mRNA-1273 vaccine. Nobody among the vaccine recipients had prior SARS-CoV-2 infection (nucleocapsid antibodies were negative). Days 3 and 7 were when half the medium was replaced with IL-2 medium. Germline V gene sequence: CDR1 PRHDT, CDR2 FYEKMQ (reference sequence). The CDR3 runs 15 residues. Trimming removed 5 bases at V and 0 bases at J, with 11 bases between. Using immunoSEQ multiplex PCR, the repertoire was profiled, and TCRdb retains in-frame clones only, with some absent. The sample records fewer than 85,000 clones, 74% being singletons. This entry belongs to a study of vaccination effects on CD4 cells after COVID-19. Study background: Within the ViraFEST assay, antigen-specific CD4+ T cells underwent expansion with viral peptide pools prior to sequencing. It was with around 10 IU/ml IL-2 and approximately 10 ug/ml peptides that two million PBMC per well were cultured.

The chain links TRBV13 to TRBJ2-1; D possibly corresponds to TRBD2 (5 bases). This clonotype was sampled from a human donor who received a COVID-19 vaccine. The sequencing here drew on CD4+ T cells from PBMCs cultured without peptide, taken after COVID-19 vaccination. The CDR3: CASSLRRGSYNEQFF. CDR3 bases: TGTGCCAGCAGCCTTCGACGGGGCTCCTACAATGAGCAGTTCTTC.